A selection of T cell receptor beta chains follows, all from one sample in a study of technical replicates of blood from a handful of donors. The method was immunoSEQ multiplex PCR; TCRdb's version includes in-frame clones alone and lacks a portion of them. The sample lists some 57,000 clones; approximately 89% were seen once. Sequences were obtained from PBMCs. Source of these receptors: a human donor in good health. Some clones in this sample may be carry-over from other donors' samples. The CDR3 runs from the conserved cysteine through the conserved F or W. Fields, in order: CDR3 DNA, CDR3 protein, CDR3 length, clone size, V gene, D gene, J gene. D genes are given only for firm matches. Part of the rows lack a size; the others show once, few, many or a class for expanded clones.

CDR3 DNA: TGTGCCAGCAGTTTGCGTATTACAGGGGCCGTCTCTGGGGCCAACGTCCTGACTTTC; CDR3 protein: CASSLRITGAVSGANVLTF; CDR3 length: 19; clone size: -; V gene: TRBV27; D gene: TRBD1; J gene: TRBJ2-6
CDR3 DNA: TGCGCCAGCAGTTGGGAGCTGACAGGGGGTATACCGGGAGAAGAACTCTCTTACTCCTACGAGCAGTACTTC; CDR3 protein: CASSWELTGGIPGEELSYSYEQYF; CDR3 length: 24; clone size: -; V gene: TRBV5-1; D gene: TRBD1; J gene: TRBJ2-7
CDR3 DNA: TGTGCCAGCAGCCACGGGACATTTAGCACAGATACGCAGTATTTT; CDR3 protein: CASSHGTFSTDTQYF; CDR3 length: 15; clone size: -; V gene: TRBV11-3; D gene: -; J gene: TRBJ2-3
CDR3 DNA: TGCAGCGTTGGAAAAGCGGGGGGTTCCCCGGATACGCAGTATTTT; CDR3 protein: CSVGKAGGSPDTQYF; CDR3 length: 15; clone size: -; V gene: TRBV29-1; D gene: TRBD2; J gene: TRBJ2-3
CDR3 DNA: TGTGCCAGCAGCTTTGGGCTAGCGGGAGGGCCCTGGTCCTACGAGCAGTACTTC; CDR3 protein: CASSFGLAGGPWSYEQYF; CDR3 length: 18; clone size: -; V gene: TRBV11-2; D gene: TRBD2; J gene: TRBJ2-7
CDR3 DNA: TGTGCCAGCAGCACACCGGGAGACTATGGCTACACCTTC; CDR3 protein: CASSTPGDYGYTF; CDR3 length: 13; clone size: -; V gene: TRBV5-4; D gene: -; J gene: TRBJ1-2
CDR3 DNA: TGCGCCAGCAGCCAGGGGACTAGCACAGATACGCAGTATTTT; CDR3 protein: CASSQGTSTDTQYF; CDR3 length: 14; clone size: -; V gene: TRBV4-3; D gene: -; J gene: TRBJ2-3
CDR3 DNA: TGTGCCAGCAGCTCCGGGACAGGGAGAGAAGCTTTCTTT; CDR3 protein: CASSSGTGREAFF; CDR3 length: 13; clone size: -; V gene: TRBV7-6; D gene: TRBD1; J gene: TRBJ1-1
CDR3 DNA: TGTGCCAGCAGCGGCAAGGGGGTCTTTAACTACGAGCAGTACTTC; CDR3 protein: CASSGKGVFNYEQYF; CDR3 length: 15; clone size: medium-sized; V gene: TRBV27; D gene: -; J gene: TRBJ2-7
CDR3 DNA: TGTGCCAGCAGTGAACTTGGACAGGGCTCCTACGAGCAGTACTTC; CDR3 protein: CASSELGQGSYEQYF; CDR3 length: 15; clone size: -; V gene: TRBV2; D gene: TRBD1; J gene: TRBJ2-7
CDR3 DNA: TGTGCCAGCAGTGGTGATCGGGGCACTGAAGCTTTCTTT; CDR3 protein: CASSGDRGTEAFF; CDR3 length: 13; clone size: -; V gene: TRBV7-3; D gene: -; J gene: TRBJ1-1
CDR3 DNA: TGTGCCAGCAGCCGCGACACCTATGGCTACACCTTC; CDR3 protein: CASSRDTYGYTF; CDR3 length: 12; clone size: -; V gene: TRBV7-2; D gene: -; J gene: TRBJ1-2
CDR3 DNA: TGTGCCAGCAGCTTAAATGCGGATCAGCCCCAGCATTTT; CDR3 protein: CASSLNADQPQHF; CDR3 length: 13; clone size: few; V gene: TRBV7-9; D gene: -; J gene: TRBJ1-5
CDR3 DNA: TGTGCCATCAGTGAGTCGACGGGTCGGGATACGCAGTATTTT; CDR3 protein: CAISESTGRDTQYF; CDR3 length: 14; clone size: -; V gene: TRBV10-3; D gene: -; J gene: TRBJ2-3
CDR3 DNA: TGTGCCAGCAGCTTAGGAGGGAGGGGCGCGACTAATGAAAAACTGTTTTTT; CDR3 protein: CASSLGGRGATNEKLFF; CDR3 length: 17; clone size: -; V gene: TRBV7-2; D gene: -; J gene: TRBJ1-4
CDR3 DNA: TGTGCCATCAGTGGAGCGGGGGCTGGGAATGAGCAGTTCTTC; CDR3 protein: CAISGAGAGNEQFF; CDR3 length: 14; clone size: -; V gene: TRBV10-3; D gene: TRBD2; J gene: TRBJ2-1